The T cell receptor (beta chain) described here comes from a study of identical twins listed by TCRdb under 2016. Study-wide context: TCR alpha and beta repertoires from monozygotic twins, unrelated adults of various ages and cord blood were deep-sequenced to test whether fetal clonotypes persist. Replicate twin experiments were performed at different times using different library preparation protocols to rule out contamination. The study at large found these results: Recombination models systematically underestimated out-of-frame TCR alpha sharing in monozygotic twins but agreed with sharing between unrelated individuals. Abundant cord blood beta clonotypes carried fewer insertions; young adult naive repertoires showed a weaker similar trend, while memory repertoires showed none. Because the same donors could not be followed over many years, conclusions were based on cross-sectional statistical analysis. Compared with coincidental sharing between unrelated individuals, out-of-frame TCR alpha sequences shared between twins showed an excess of sequences with low generation probability. Excess twin sharing in beta out-of-frame sequences was weaker because fewer shared sequences lowered the signal-to-noise ratio. Invariant T cells such as MAIT and iNKT could partly confound zero-insertion analyses, though diverse VJ usage argued against this for most clonotypes.

Every donor was a healthy Caucasian. Three pairs of female monozygotic twins, all aged 18 to 29 years, were included in the twin cohort. Using Miltenyi CD45RO+ enrichment and human naive T-cell isolation kits, memory (CD45RO+) and naive T cells were isolated from PBMC. Only a few counts were recorded for this clonotype. This receptor's antigen is unknown. Base qualities are not provided; no much larger clone lies one nucleotide away. The CDR3 spans 13 residues, from the cysteine through the phenylalanine. The sequence is cut down to CDR3 DNA, 39 bases in frame from base 1. V loses 1 base, J loses 4 bases, and the germline ends lie 7 bases apart. Taken from the germline V gene (reference sequence), the CDR1 and CDR2 loops are LGHDT and YNNKEL. Library preparation used 5' RACE. Sequencing was performed on an Illumina HiSeq 2000. A universal primer binding site was introduced by template switching, and a unique molecular identifier was present in the final cDNA, enabling accurate counting of TCR cDNA molecules. Specific primers in the conserved constant-segment region were used to synthesize first-strand cDNA for the TCR alpha and beta chains. To control for contamination, each cDNA library was double barcoded with a SMART-Mk sample barcode plus Illumina barcodes. TruSeq adapter sequences along with Illumina sample barcodes were introduced in two successive PCR steps. The TCR alpha and beta cDNA libraries were sequenced on the Illumina HiSeq platform using custom primers. Processing in the source paper ran as follows. MiGEC was used to process raw reads and extract unique molecular identifiers, and MiXCR was used to find CDR3 positions. For each individual, recombination models were inferred using an EM algorithm with the repgenHMM and IGoR tools. The analysis of shared clonotypes was done with the tcR package in R, with sharing normalized by the product of cloneset sizes. Out-of-frame nonproductive sequences were analyzed to study raw recombination free of thymic and clonal selection effects. TCRdb reprocessing: public reads trimmed at Q25 with fastp, clones called with MiXCR, in-frame beta chains kept. Each record represents a unique CDR3 protein, reported with the most common genes and DNA among its rows. What appears here as the V and J calls and clone size reflects TCRdb's work, not the paper's. The sample includes under 250,000 distinct CDR3 sequences, with 6% to 9% observed a single time. Less than 2% of the sample is taken by the ten largest.

These same data were also listed under a study on yellow fever vaccine responses in identical twins. The second study's paper adds: According to the authors, in identical twins the way T cells responded to vaccination appeared partly convergent and partly personalized. In the study, vaccine-responding T cell clones were precisely tracked in identical twins.

This sequence uses TRBV3-1 and TRBJ1-1; the D gene cannot be resolved reliably. The source of this sequence is a woman younger than 35 in good health. Material for sequencing was memory (CD45RO+) T cells sorted from blood. The label giving this sample's cell subset or site can be read as: CD45RO+ enriched T cells. Read as DNA, the sequence is TGTGCCAGCAGCCAAGCACTCTCCACTGAAGCTTTCTTT. Protein translation: CASSQALSTEAFF.